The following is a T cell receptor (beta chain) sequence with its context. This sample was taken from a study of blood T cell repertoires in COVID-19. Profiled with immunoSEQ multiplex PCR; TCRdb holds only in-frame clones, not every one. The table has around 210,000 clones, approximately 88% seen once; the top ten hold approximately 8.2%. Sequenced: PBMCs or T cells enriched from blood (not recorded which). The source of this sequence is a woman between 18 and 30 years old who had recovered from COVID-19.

The CDR3 DNA reads as TGTGCCAGCAGCTTAGATCGCGGGGAGAGCCAGCCCCAGCATTTT. Amino acid sequence: CASSLDRGESQPQHF. The genes are TRBV11-2 and TRBJ1-5; D is unclear. CDR1 and CDR2 (germline): SGHAT, FQNNGV. CDR3 length equals 15 residues. V lost 0 bases and J 7 bases, leaving 13 bases between the germline ends.